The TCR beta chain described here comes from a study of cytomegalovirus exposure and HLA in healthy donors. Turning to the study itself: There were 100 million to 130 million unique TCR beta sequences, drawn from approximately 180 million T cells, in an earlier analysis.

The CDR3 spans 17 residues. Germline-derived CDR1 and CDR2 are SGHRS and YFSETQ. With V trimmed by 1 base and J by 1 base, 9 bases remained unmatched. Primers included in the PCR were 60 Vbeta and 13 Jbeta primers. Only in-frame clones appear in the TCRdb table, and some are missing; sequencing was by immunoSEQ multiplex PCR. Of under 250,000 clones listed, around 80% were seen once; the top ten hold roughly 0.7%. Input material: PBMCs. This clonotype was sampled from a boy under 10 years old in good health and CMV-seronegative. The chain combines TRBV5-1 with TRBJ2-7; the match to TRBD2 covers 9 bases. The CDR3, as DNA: TGCGCCAGCAGCTTGCTTAGCGGGGGACCACCTTCCTACGAGCAGTACTTC. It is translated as CASSLLSGGPPSYEQYF.